A single sample gave rise to the 18 T cell receptor beta chains below, sequenced in a study of PD-1 blockade in classical Hodgkin lymphoma. The table came from immunoSEQ multiplex PCR; TCRdb's copy has only in-frame clones and leaves some out. The table has 9,000 to 10,000 clones, 85% to 90% seen once. Time point noted: newly diagnosed, previously untreated cHL patient sample. Negative selection with magnets was how CD8+ T cells were isolated from the thawed PBMCs. The specimen was CD8+ T cells from blood. All receptors derive from a human donor with classical Hodgkin lymphoma.

The gene calls are TRBV28 and TRBJ1-3, with a tentative D call TRBD1 (5 bases). This CDR3 is 14 amino acids long. V lost 8 bases to trimming and J lost 1 base, with 12 bases between them. CDR1 MDHEN and CDR2 SYDVKM come from the germline V gene. CDR3 sequence: CASFDWGSGNTIYF. CDR3 DNA sequence: TGTGCCAGCTTCGATTGGGGGTCTGGAAACACCATATATTTT.

The rearrangement links TRBV27 to TRBJ2-1; 11 bases match TRBD2. This CDR3 has 14 amino acids. The V gene's germline CDR1 is MNHEY and CDR2 SMNVEV (reference sequence). V was clipped by 4 bases and J by 6 bases; unmatched bases: 2. The CDR3: CASSYGTSGNEQFF. CDR3 coding DNA: TGTGCCAGCAGTTACGGGACTAGCGGCAATGAGCAGTTCTTC.

This clone showed up just once. This sequence joins TRBV7-9 and TRBJ2-7, with D possibly being TRBD1 (6 bases). Germline lookup yields CDR1 SEHNR and CDR2 FQNEAQ (reference sequence). V lost 5 bases and J lost 4, with 18 bases in between. This CDR3 has 15 residues. The CDR3 sequence is CASSGVNRVSYEQYF. The CDR3 bases are TGTGCCAGCAGCGGGGTCAACAGGGTTTCTTACGAGCAGTACTTC.

This chain joins TRBV6-1 and TRBJ2-7; 14 bases are a match to TRBD2. CDR3 length: 16 residues. The V segment lost 1 base and the J segment 6 bases; nucleotides outside the gene matches: 5. Germline loops: CDR1 MNHNS, CDR2 SASEGT. Here the CDR3 DNA reads TGTGCCAGCAGTGAAGGACTAGCGGGGGGGCTACCCGAGCAGTACTTC. This gives the protein CASSEGLAGGLPEQYF.

This chain joins TRBV10-3 and TRBJ2-1; TRBD2 matches 15 bases. Germline CDR1 reads ENHRY; CDR2 reads SYGVKD. V was clipped by 8 bases and J by 4 bases; unmatched bases: 6. The CDR3 totals 16 residues. The CDR3 loop reads CAIGPGTSGGYNEQFF. CDR3 nucleotides: TGTGCCATCGGTCCCGGGACTAGCGGGGGGTACAATGAGCAGTTCTTC.

The CDR3 DNA reads TGTGCCAGCAGCCAACCCGGGCAGGTGGGCTACACCTTC. It specifies CASSQPGQVGYTF. The chain employs TRBV28 and TRBJ1-2; D not resolved. The CDR3 sequence is 13 residues long. With 6 bases removed from V and 8 bases from J, the gap between germline ends came to 16 bases. Germline V gene lookup returns CDR1 MDHEN and CDR2 SYDVKM.

A single count supports this clone. The J gene is TRBJ2-2, the V gene TRBV9; D unclear. The germline gives CDR1 SGDLS, CDR2 YYNGEE. V was trimmed by 0 bases and J by 6 bases, leaving 12 bases between them. This CDR3 has 15 residues. The CDR3 protein is CASSVGLGSSGELFF. CDR3 DNA sequence: TGTGCCAGCAGCGTAGGGCTGGGGTCGTCCGGGGAGCTGTTTTTT.

The rearrangement uses TRBV7-9 and TRBJ2-1, with D unresolved. Germline V gene lookup returns CDR1 SEHNR and CDR2 FQNEAQ (reference sequence). V gave up 4 bases and J gave up 10 bases, with 14 bases separating them. This CDR3 is built from 13 residues. CDR3 sequence (DNA): TGTGCCAGCAGCTATCCCGGCTTCGCCGAGCAGTTCTTC. Protein sequence: CASSYPGFAEQFF.

A single count supports this clone. This chain joins TRBV9 and TRBJ2-7; D is unclear. The CDR3 covers 13 residues. Looked up from germline, CDR1 is SGDLS and CDR2 is YYNGEE. The V end was cut by 4 bases, the J end by 3 bases, with 11 bases between. The CDR3 loop is CASSPQPYYEQYF. The CDR3 DNA is TGTGCCAGCAGCCCTCAACCCTACTACGAGCAGTACTTC.

V usage is TRBV18 and J usage is TRBJ2-7, with no clear D. Per the germline V gene, CDR1 is KGHSH and CDR2 is LQKENI. The CDR3 has 11 residues. V gave up 4 bases and J gave up 3 bases, with 4 bases separating them. CDR3 sequence (DNA): TGTGCCAGCTCACGGGACTACGAGCAGTACTTC. Residues: CASSRDYEQYF.

CDR3: CATSRDRGTGSEKLFF. CDR3 nucleotides: TGTGCCACCAGCAGAGATCGGGGGACAGGGAGCGAAAAACTGTTTTTT. V gene TRBV15 combines with J gene TRBJ1-4; TRBD1 aligns across 9 bases. V shed 0 bases and J 8 bases; nucleotides not matched to a gene: 7. Germline loops: CDR1 LNHNV, CDR2 YYDKDF (reference sequence). The CDR3 spans 16 residues. The variable domain in full, completed from reference TRBV15 and TRBJ1-4, reads DAMVIQNPRYQVTQFGKPVTLSCSQTLNHNVMYWYQQKSSQAPKLLFHYYDKDFNNEADTPDNFQSRRPNTSFCFLDIRSPGLGDTAMYLCATSRDRGTGSEKLFFGSGTQLSVL.

V usage is TRBV11-2 and J usage is TRBJ2-3, with 7 bases matching TRBD2. This CDR3 has 16 amino acids. The V gene end was trimmed by 3 bases and the J gene end by 3 bases; junction bases not matched to a gene: 9. Germline CDR1 and CDR2: SGHAT and FQNNGV. CDR3 nucleotides: TGTGCCAGCAGCTTTAGGAGGGGAGGGGTTACAGATACGCAGTATTTT. Translation gives CASSFRRGGVTDTQYF.

Here the CDR3 reads CATSRVWAASTNEKLFF. CDR3 in DNA: TGTGCCACCAGCAGAGTTTGGGCGGCCTCAACTAATGAAAAACTGTTTTTT. This chain connects TRBV15 to TRBJ1-4, with unresolved D. The length of the CDR3 is 17 residues. V lost 1 base to trimming and J lost 0 bases, with 12 bases between them. Germline V gene lookup returns CDR1 LNHNV and CDR2 YYDKDF (reference sequence). Looking up the rest from reference TRBV15 and TRBJ1-4 gives the full variable domain: DAMVIQNPRYQVTQFGKPVTLSCSQTLNHNVMYWYQQKSSQAPKLLFHYYDKDFNNEADTPDNFQSRRPNTSFCFLDIRSPGLGDTAMYLCATSRVWAASTNEKLFFGSGTQLSVL.

J is TRBJ2-2 and V is TRBV19, with TRBD1 identical over 9 bases. From germline, CDR1 is LNHDA and CDR2 SQIVND (reference sequence). V lost 5 bases and J lost 8; bases outside the gene matches: 9. The CDR3 contains 15 residues. The CDR3 sequence: CASSFSRDRVGELFF. The CDR3 coding sequence is TGTGCCAGTAGTTTCAGCCGGGACAGGGTAGGGGAGCTGTTTTTT.

The J gene is TRBJ2-7, the V gene TRBV4-3; D is possibly TRBD1 (5 bases). The CDR3 is made up of 15 amino acids. The germline gives CDR1 LGHNA, CDR2 YSLEER. Trimming cost V 0 bases and J 3 bases, with 12 bases left between them. The CDR3 nucleotides are TGCGCCAGCAGCCAAGATAGGGGCAGACTCTACGAGCAGTACTTC. Its protein is CASSQDRGRLYEQYF.

V is TRBV7-8 and J is TRBJ2-7; TRBD1 agrees at 7 bases. The CDR3 extends over 15 amino acids. Germline trimming cut 5 bases from V and 1 base from J; bases unmatched to any gene: 8. Germline V gene sequence: CDR1 SGHVS, CDR2 FQNEAQ. The CDR3 reads CASSTRPTGSYEQYF. Here the CDR3 DNA reads TGTGCCAGCAGCACCCGGCCGACAGGGTCCTACGAGCAGTACTTC. Variable domain in full (rest from reference TRBV7-8 and TRBJ2-7): GAGVSQSPRYKVAKRGQDVALRCDPISGHVSLFWYQQALGQGPEFLTYFQNEAQLDKSGLPSDRFFAERPEGSVSTLKIQRTQQEDSAVYLCASSTRPTGSYEQYFGPGTRLTVT.

The CDR3 sequence: CASSLGGVSNEKLFF. In nucleotides, the CDR3 is TGTGCCAGCAGCTTGGGGGGAGTTTCTAATGAAAAACTGTTTTTT. V is TRBV5-4 and J is TRBJ1-4; no firm D call. In germline, CDR1 is SGHNT, CDR2 YYREEE (reference sequence). Trimming shortened V by 0 bases and J by 3 bases, and 9 bases separated the two germline ends. The CDR3 extends over 15 amino acids.

This sequence joins TRBV4-3 and TRBJ1-1; the D is unclear. Germline V gene data show CDR1 as LGHNA and CDR2 as YSLEER. The CDR3 has 15 amino acids. The germline V and J ends were trimmed by 1 base and 4 bases, with 13 bases remaining between them. The CDR3 sequence is CASSQGAQAFTEAFF. The DNA for the CDR3 is TGCGCCAGCAGCCAAGGCGCCCAGGCCTTCACTGAAGCTTTCTTT.